Following are 23 T cell receptor beta chains from one sample sequenced in a study of shared clonotypes between healthy human individuals. Produced via immunoSEQ multiplex PCR; TCRdb's table is partial and in-frame only. Among a few million clones listed, roughly 93% were seen once. The material sequenced was naive CD4+ T cells from PBMCs. Subset of the sample: CD45RA+ positively selected. Source of these receptors: a man younger than 35 in good health. Some clones in this sample may be carry-over from other donors' samples.

The J gene is TRBJ1-3, the V gene TRBV7-3, with no clear D. Trimming shortened V by 4 bases and J by 0 bases, and 19 bases separated the two germline ends. This CDR3 is built from 18 residues. Per germline, CDR1 SGHTA and CDR2 FQGTGA. CDR3 protein: CASSSQPPLAFSGNTIYF. In DNA, the CDR3 is TGTGCCAGCAGCTCTCAACCCCCCCTGGCCTTCTCTGGAAACACCATATATTTT.

The chain couples TRBV6-5 to TRBJ2-1; D is perhaps TRBD2 (6 bases). Trimming left V 4 bases short and J 2 bases short, with 15 bases between. The CDR3 consists of 16 residues. The V gene's germline CDR1 is MNHEY and CDR2 SVGAGI. CDR3 DNA: TGTGCCAGCAGTTCGGGAGTTCGGTACCCCTACAATGAGCAGTTCTTC. Amino acids: CASSSGVRYPYNEQFF.

This chain links TRBV5-1 with TRBJ2-1; tentative D call: TRBD2 (5 bases). The CDR3 has 16 amino acids. Trimming shortened V by 0 bases and J by 5 bases, and 15 bases separated the two germline ends. The V gene's germline CDR1 is SGHRS and CDR2 YFSETQ. The CDR3 protein is CASSLAVASPDNEQFF. The CDR3 nucleotides read TGCGCCAGCAGCTTGGCCGTGGCTAGCCCGGACAATGAGCAGTTCTTC.

The chain joins TRBV10-1 to TRBJ2-1; 7 bases line up with TRBD2. V dropped 6 bases and J dropped 3; count of bases not matched to a gene: 2. The CDR3 is 13 amino acids. Germline V gives CDR1 WNHNN, CDR2 SYGVQD (reference sequence). This CDR3 reads CASSGLDYNEQFF. CDR3 in DNA: TGCGCCAGCAGCGGACTAGACTACAATGAGCAGTTCTTC.

The genes are TRBV7-3 and TRBJ2-7; D perhaps matches TRBD2 (5 bases). This CDR3 has 14 residues. The V gene lost 5 bases and the J gene lost 7 bases, with 18 bases spanning the gap. In germline, CDR1 is SGHTA, CDR2 FQGTGA. CDR3 coding DNA: TGTGCCAGCAGCCTCGGACTTCCGACGGGGGAGCAGTACTTC. As protein: CASSLGLPTGEQYF.

This clone was observed a few times. This rearrangement joins TRBV28 to TRBJ1-2; D is unresolved. The CDR3 is 9 residues long. The V gene's germline CDR1 is MDHEN and CDR2 SYDVKM. V lost 10 bases and J 5 bases, leaving 5 bases between the germline ends. The CDR3, as DNA: TGTGCCACTGGATATGGCTACACCTTC. This encodes CATGYGYTF.

This clone was counted a few times. This sample includes further DNA sequences coding for the same CDR3. The chain has TRBV5-1 and TRBJ1-5, with 7 positions matching TRBD1. Germline V gives CDR1 SGHRS, CDR2 YFSETQ. J lost 2 bases, V lost 3 bases, and 2 bases had no gene match. The CDR3 is 14 residues long. CDR3 amino acids: CASSSGTGNQPQHF. CDR3 sequence (DNA): TGCGCCAGCAGCTCTGGGACAGGCAATCAGCCCCAGCATTTT.

CDR3 nucleotide sequence: TGCGCCAGCAGCGTCGGACAGGGTTCCGACTACACCTTC. As protein: CASSVGQGSDYTF. V gene TRBV5-1 combines with J gene TRBJ1-2, with 8 bases aligning to TRBD1. From germline, CDR1 is SGHRS and CDR2 YFSETQ. Losses at the gene ends were 4 bases for V and 10 bases for J; bases not matched to a gene: 9. This CDR3 has 13 residues.

The chain has TRBV7-2 and TRBJ1-3, with D perhaps TRBD1 (6 bases). Germline CDR1 and CDR2: SGHTA and FQGNSA. The CDR3 totals 14 residues. V lost 4 bases and J 4 bases, leaving 11 bases between the germline ends. The CDR3 is CASSYTGRGNTIYF. The DNA for the CDR3 is TGTGCCAGCAGCTACACAGGGCGCGGAAACACCATATATTTT.

This chain connects TRBV6-5 to TRBJ1-2, with D tentatively TRBD1 (6 bases). The CDR3 covers 16 residues. Germline values: CDR1 MNHEY, CDR2 SVGAGI. V dropped 2 bases and J dropped 4 bases, with 17 bases sitting between them. CDR3 sequence: CASSYAGQGKTYGYTF. The CDR3 nucleotides read TGTGCCAGCAGTTACGCCGGGCAGGGGAAAACCTATGGCTACACCTTC.

The genes are TRBV19 and TRBJ2-7; D not certain. Trimming pared 4 bases from V and 0 bases from J, leaving 10 bases between. This CDR3 comprises 14 residues. Germline V gene data show CDR1 as LNHDA and CDR2 as SQIVND (reference sequence). CDR3 residues: CASSTVLSSYEQYF. CDR3 nucleotides: TGTGCCAGTAGTACCGTACTCAGCTCCTACGAGCAGTACTTC. The whole variable domain, filled in from reference TRBV19 and TRBJ2-7, reads DGGITQSPKYLFRKEGQNVTLSCEQNLNHDAMYWYRQDPGQGLRLIYYSQIVNDFQKGDIAEGYSVSREKKESFPLTVTSAQKNPTAFYLCASSTVLSSYEQYFGPGTRLTVT.

The chain links TRBV19 to TRBJ2-5; 13 bases are shared with TRBD2. Germline loops: CDR1 LNHDA, CDR2 SQIVND (reference sequence). The CDR3 loop spans 16 amino acids. V lost 5 bases, J lost 7 bases, and 10 bases stayed unmatched. The CDR3 reads CASSGRTSGSSRTQYF. The DNA for the CDR3 is TGTGCCAGTAGTGGCCGGACTAGCGGGAGCTCACGGACCCAGTACTTC.

The chain recombines TRBV5-6 with TRBJ2-1; no reliable D call. This CDR3 has 15 amino acids. CDR1 is SGHDT and CDR2 is YYEEEE in the germline V gene. V dropped 4 bases and J dropped 0 bases, with 11 bases sitting between them. CDR3 protein: CASSRISSSYNEQFF. The DNA of the CDR3 is TGTGCCAGCAGCAGGATCAGTAGCTCCTACAATGAGCAGTTCTTC. Complete variable domain (other parts from reference TRBV5-6 and TRBJ2-1): DAGVTQSPTHLIKTRGQQVTLRCSPKSGHDTVSWYQQALGQGPQFIFQYYEEEERQRGNFPDRFSGHQFPNYSSELNVNALLLGDSALYLCASSRISSSYNEQFFGPGTRLTVL.

The chain has TRBV18 and TRBJ2-7; 7 bases agree with TRBD2. Trimming at V came to 0 bases and at J to 3 bases, leaving 5 bases not matched to a gene. Germline assignment: CDR1 KGHSH and CDR2 LQKENI. This CDR3 region has 15 residues. The CDR3 region is CASSPPKGLNYEQYF. CDR3 DNA sequence: TGTGCCAGCTCACCACCGAAGGGACTAAACTACGAGCAGTACTTC.

The chain has TRBV29-1 and TRBJ2-4; 10 bases are a match to TRBD1. Germline CDR1 SQVTM, CDR2 ANQGSEA. The CDR3 length is 14 residues. Germline trimming cut 8 bases from V and 3 bases from J; bases unmatched to any gene: 7. In nucleotides, the CDR3 is TGCAGCCCGAGGACAGGGGGTGACAAAAACATTCAGTACTTC. It translates to CSPRTGGDKNIQYF.

This chain links TRBV6-5 with TRBJ2-6; D tentatively fits TRBD1 or TRBD2 (6 bases each). The CDR3 runs 15 residues. Germline loops: CDR1 MNHEY, CDR2 SVGAGI. The V gene lost 8 bases and the J gene lost 2 bases, with 13 bases spanning the gap. The CDR3 sequence is CASLERGAGANVLTF. As DNA, the CDR3 is TGTGCCAGCCTAGAAAGGGGGGCTGGGGCCAACGTCCTGACTTTC.

This chain joins TRBV29-1 and TRBJ2-2; TRBD1 agrees at 7 bases. CDR1 and CDR2 (germline): SQVTM, ANQGSEA. CDR3 length: 14 residues. J gave up 6 bases and V 6 bases, and 10 bases lay outside the gene matches. The CDR3 reads CSVEWDSGPGELFF. The CDR3 region has the DNA TGCAGCGTAGAATGGGACAGCGGACCCGGGGAGCTGTTTTTT.

The chain uses TRBV27 and TRBJ2-7, with 13 bases fitting TRBD2. Losses at the gene ends were 6 bases for V and 2 bases for J; bases not matched to a gene: 10. The germline V gene encodes CDR1 MNHEY and CDR2 SMNVEV (reference sequence). This CDR3 is 17 amino acids long. As DNA, the CDR3 is TGTGCCAGCAGCTTCTTGGGGACTAGCGGGAAACCCTACGAGCAGTACTTC. Its protein is CASSFLGTSGKPYEQYF.

The chain combines TRBV4-3 with TRBJ2-1, with D possibly being TRBD1 (5 bases). The V gene's germline CDR1 is LGHNA and CDR2 YSLEER. V shed 1 base and J shed 5 bases, with 9 bases lying between them. The CDR3 is 14 amino acids. The CDR3 protein is CASSQGTINNEQFF. The CDR3, as DNA: TGCGCCAGCAGCCAAGGGACAATAAACAATGAGCAGTTCTTC.

The V gene is TRBV27, the J gene TRBJ2-6; the D is unclear. The CDR3 totals 16 residues. The germline V gene has CDR1 MNHEY and CDR2 SMNVEV (reference sequence). V lost 2 bases and J lost 2, with 10 bases in between. The CDR3 sequence: CASSLIRAAGANVLTF. The CDR3 coding sequence is TGTGCCAGCAGTTTAATTCGCGCGGCTGGGGCCAACGTCCTGACTTTC.

The chain employs TRBV28 and TRBJ2-7, with TRBD1 matching over 7 bases. CDR3 length equals 14 residues. The V and J ends lost 5 bases and 0 bases, in that order; junction bases with no gene match: 4. CDR1 and CDR2 (germline): MDHEN, SYDVKM. This CDR3 is CASSTTGISYEQYF. Here the CDR3 DNA reads TGTGCCAGCAGTACGACAGGGATCTCCTACGAGCAGTACTTC. The full variable domain, its missing parts supplied by reference TRBV28 and TRBJ2-7, is DVKVTQSSRYLVKRTGEKVFLECVQDMDHENMFWYRQDPGLGLRLIYFSYDVKMKEKGDIPEGYSVSREKKERFSLILESASTNQTSMYLCASSTTGISYEQYFGPGTRLTVT.

The rearrangement joins TRBV27 to TRBJ2-3; either TRBD1 or TRBD2 may fit D (5 bases each). Germline CDR1 reads MNHEY; CDR2 reads SMNVEV (reference sequence). The CDR3 is 15 amino acids. Trimming shortened V by 6 bases and J by 5 bases, and 18 bases separated the two germline ends. The CDR3 region is CASSAPTTRGDTQYF. CDR3 nucleotide sequence: TGTGCCAGCAGCGCACCCACTACTAGGGGAGATACGCAGTATTTT.

V usage is TRBV28 and J usage is TRBJ1-4; no definite D call. Trimming left V 5 bases short and J 4 bases short, with 14 bases between. CDR3 length: 15 residues. The V gene's germline CDR1 is MDHEN and CDR2 SYDVKM. DNA for the CDR3: TGTGCCAGCAGTGAGACATCAGCGCTTAATGAAAAACTGTTTTTT. It specifies CASSETSALNEKLFF. The complete variable domain, with remaining parts taken from reference TRBV28 and TRBJ1-4, reads DVKVTQSSRYLVKRTGEKVFLECVQDMDHENMFWYRQDPGLGLRLIYFSYDVKMKEKGDIPEGYSVSREKKERFSLILESASTNQTSMYLCASSETSALNEKLFFGSGTQLSVL.